This T cell receptor (beta chain) was captured in a study of cytomegalovirus exposure and HLA in healthy donors. The ends lost 5 bases at V and 4 bases at J; junction bases unmatched: 12. Germline V gene data show CDR1 as LNHNV and CDR2 as YYDKDF (reference sequence). The CDR3 sequence is 16 residues long. Sequencing was performed with immunoSEQ multiplex PCR; in TCRdb, only in-frame clones are kept and a portion is missing. The sample carries over 150,000 clones, around 96% recorded once. This clone was counted only a few times. The receptor's source is a woman aged 18 to 35 in good health and CMV-seronegative. V and J are TRBV15 and TRBJ2-5; 8 bases line up with TRBD2. What was sequenced was PBMCs. Written as DNA, the CDR3 is TGTGCCACCAGCTCGCGTAGCGGGGTCTTTTTAGAGACCCAGTACTTC. It encodes CATSSRSGVFLETQYF.